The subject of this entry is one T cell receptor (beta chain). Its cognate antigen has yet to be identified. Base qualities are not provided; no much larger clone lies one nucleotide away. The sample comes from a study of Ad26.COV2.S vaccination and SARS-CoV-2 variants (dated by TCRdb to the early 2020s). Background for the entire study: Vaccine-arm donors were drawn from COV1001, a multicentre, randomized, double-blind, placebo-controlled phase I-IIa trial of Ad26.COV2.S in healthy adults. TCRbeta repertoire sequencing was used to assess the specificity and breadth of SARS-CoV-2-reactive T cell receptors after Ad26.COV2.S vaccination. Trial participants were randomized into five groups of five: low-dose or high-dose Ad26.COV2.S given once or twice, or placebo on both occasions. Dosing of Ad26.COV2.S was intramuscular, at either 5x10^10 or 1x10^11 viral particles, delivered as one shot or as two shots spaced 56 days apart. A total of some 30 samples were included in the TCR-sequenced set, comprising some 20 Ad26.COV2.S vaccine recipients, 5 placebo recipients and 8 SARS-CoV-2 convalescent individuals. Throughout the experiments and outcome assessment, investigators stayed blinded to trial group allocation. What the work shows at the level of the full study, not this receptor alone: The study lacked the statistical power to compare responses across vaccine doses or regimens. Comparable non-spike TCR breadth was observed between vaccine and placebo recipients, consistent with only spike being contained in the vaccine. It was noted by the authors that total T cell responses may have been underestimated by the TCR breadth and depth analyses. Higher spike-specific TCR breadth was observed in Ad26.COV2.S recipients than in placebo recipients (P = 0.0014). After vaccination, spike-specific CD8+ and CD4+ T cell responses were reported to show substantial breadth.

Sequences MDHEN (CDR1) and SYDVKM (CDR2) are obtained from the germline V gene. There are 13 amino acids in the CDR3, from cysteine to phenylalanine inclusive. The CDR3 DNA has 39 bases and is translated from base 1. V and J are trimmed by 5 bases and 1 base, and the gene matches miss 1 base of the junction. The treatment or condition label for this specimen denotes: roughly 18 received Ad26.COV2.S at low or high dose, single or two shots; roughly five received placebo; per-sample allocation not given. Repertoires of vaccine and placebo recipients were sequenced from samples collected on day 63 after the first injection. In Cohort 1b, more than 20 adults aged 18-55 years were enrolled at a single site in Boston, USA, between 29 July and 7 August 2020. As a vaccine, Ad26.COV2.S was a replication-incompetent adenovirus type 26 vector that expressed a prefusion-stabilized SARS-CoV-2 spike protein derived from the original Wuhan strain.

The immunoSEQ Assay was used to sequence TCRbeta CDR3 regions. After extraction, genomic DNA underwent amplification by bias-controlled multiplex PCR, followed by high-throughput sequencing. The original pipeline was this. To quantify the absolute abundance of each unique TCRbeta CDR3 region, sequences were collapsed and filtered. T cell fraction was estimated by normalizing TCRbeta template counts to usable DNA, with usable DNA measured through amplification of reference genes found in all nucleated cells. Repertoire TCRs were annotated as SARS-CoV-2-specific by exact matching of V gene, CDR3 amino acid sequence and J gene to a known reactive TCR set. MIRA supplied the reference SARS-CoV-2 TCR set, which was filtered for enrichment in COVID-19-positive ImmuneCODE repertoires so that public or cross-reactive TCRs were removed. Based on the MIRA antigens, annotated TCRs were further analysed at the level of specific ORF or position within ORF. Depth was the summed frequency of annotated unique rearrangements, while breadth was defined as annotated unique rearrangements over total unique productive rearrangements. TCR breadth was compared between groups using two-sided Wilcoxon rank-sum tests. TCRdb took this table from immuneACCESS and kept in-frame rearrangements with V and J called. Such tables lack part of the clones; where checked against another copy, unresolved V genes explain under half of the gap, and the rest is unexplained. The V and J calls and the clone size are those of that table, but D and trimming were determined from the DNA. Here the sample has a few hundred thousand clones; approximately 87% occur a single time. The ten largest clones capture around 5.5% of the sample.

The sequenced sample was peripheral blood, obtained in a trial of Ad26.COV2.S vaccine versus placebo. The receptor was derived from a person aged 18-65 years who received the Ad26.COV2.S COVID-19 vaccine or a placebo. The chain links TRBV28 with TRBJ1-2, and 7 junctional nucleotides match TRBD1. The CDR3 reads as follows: CASSNRGNYGYTF. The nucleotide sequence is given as TGTGCCAGCAGTAACAGGGGTAACTATGGCTACACCTTC.